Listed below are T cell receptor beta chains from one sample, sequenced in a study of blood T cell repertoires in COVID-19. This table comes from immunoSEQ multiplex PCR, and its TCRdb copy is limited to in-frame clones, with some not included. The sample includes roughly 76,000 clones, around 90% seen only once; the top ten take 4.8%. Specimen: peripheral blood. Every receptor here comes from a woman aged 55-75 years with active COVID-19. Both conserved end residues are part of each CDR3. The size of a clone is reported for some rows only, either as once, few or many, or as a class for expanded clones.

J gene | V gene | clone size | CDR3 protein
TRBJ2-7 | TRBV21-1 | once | CASSKVWSGTHAEQYF
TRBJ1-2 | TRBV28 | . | CASTSGPVRDGYTF
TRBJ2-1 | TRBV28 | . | CASSLLASGFYNEQFF
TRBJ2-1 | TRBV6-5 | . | CASSGQGVPYNEQFF
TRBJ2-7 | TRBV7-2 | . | CASTRRGAGSYEQYF
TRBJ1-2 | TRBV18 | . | CASSPNREPYGYTF
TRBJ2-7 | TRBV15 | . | CATSREAAGGLYEQYF
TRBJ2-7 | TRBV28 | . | CASSLLAREQYF
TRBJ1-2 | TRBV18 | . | CASSPRIREGYTF
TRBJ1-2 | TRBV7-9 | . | CASSPRGSYTF
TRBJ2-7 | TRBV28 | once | CASSFVLAGGDGSYEQYF
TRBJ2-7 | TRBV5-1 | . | CASRFPGTGADEQYF
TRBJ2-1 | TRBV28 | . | CASRRTSGSVGQQFF
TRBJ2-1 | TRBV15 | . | CATSRVVSRSSYNEQFF
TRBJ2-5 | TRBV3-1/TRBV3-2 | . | CASSHLAEGETQYF
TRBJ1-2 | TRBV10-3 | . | CAINPSPGQGNTF
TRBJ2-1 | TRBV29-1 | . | CSVEWLASYNEQFF
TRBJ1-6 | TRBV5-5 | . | CASSSRTGSNSPLHF
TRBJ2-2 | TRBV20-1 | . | CSASLGGFNTGELFF
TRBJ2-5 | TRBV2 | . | CASSGRETQYF
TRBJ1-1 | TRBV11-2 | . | CASSLAGTGRMNTEAFF
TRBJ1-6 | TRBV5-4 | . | CASSSGLFNSPLHF
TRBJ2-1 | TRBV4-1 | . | CASSQESGRGVNEQFF
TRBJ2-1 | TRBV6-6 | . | CASNPSSAPVNNEQFF
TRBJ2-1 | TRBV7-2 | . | CASSRAGFYNEQFF
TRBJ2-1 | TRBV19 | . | CASSIVARGNEQFF
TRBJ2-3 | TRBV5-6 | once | CASSLPGRADTQYF
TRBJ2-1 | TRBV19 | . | CASSTRDTRNEQFF
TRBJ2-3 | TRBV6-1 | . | CASSEHSEIGATQYF
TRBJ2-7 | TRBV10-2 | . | CASSESDSYAYEQYF
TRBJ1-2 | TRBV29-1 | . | CIASTGGGGYTF
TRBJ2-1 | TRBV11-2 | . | CASSTTSGREGEQFF
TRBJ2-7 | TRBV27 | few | CASSFSRGSYEQYF
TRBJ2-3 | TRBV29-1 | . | CSVEETADTQYF
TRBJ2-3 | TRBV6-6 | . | CASRGPDRGGDTQYF
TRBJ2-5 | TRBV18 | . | CASSRSVIQETQYF
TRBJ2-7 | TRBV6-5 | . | CASKPSGSVYEQYF
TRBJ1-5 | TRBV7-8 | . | CASSHAGASQPQHF
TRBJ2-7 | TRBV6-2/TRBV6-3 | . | CASRYRRGEQYF
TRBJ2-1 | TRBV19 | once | CASSHDTGTGYNEQFF
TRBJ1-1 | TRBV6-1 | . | CASSEYRGSTEAFF